This paragraph covers one T cell receptor beta chain sequence. This table comes from immunoSEQ multiplex PCR, and its TCRdb copy is limited to in-frame clones, with some not included. Of some 150,000 clones listed, approximately 89% are singletons. V shed 4 bases and J 1 base; nucleotides not matched to a gene: 15. The CDR3 has 18 amino acids. Germline CDR1 GTSNPN, CDR2 SVGIG (reference sequence). The data are from a study of blood T cell repertoires in COVID-19. The overall study: Both acute and convalescent COVID-19 samples were obtained from the United States, Italy and Spain. Nucleic acid was either cDNA or gDNA, and it came from T cells, B-cell-depleted T cells, or PBMCs.

This chain joins TRBV30 and TRBJ2-1; 8 bases agree with TRBD1. The sequencing sample was made of peripheral blood. This sequence originates from a human donor in a cohort sampled during active COVID-19. DNA for the CDR3: TGTGCCTGGACGGCTTTCGGGGCAGGGGGCTTTTCCTACAATGAGCAGTTCTTC. Translating it yields CAWTAFGAGGFSYNEQFF.